These 15 T cell receptor beta chains came from one sample sequenced in a study of T cell responses to AZD1222 COVID-19 vaccine. Sequencing used immunoSEQ multiplex PCR; TCRdb keeps in-frame clones, though not all of them. The sample records 12,000 to 15,000 clones, about four fifths being singletons. Sequencing was performed on peripheral blood, taken 28 days after the second AZD1222 dose. These receptors originate from an adult who received the AZD1222 COVID-19 vaccine.

A few counts support this clone. The chain links TRBV5-1 to TRBJ1-2; 7 bases map to TRBD1. Germline trimming cut 5 bases from V and 3 bases from J; bases unmatched to any gene: 7. Germline V gene sequence: CDR1 SGHRS, CDR2 YFSETQ. The CDR3 runs 14 residues. The CDR3 protein is CASRARDSYYGYTF. The CDR3 DNA sequence: TGCGCCAGCAGGGCCCGGGACAGTTACTATGGCTACACCTTC.

The chain has TRBV2 and TRBJ1-4; D gene unclear. Germline V gene data show CDR1 as SNHLY and CDR2 as FYNNEI. Trimming took off 6 bases at V and 3 bases at J, with 5 bases between the two ends. The CDR3 is 12 amino acids. Here the CDR3 reads CASRISNEKLFF. As DNA, the CDR3 is TGTGCCAGCAGGATTTCTAATGAAAAACTGTTTTTT. The full variable domain, completed using reference TRBV2 and TRBJ1-4, is EPEVTQTPSHQVTQMGQEVILRCVPISNHLYFYWYRQILGQKVEFLVSFYNNEISEKSEIFDDQFSVERPDGSNFTLKIRSTKLEDSAMYFCASRISNEKLFFGSGTQLSVL.

The V call is TRBV30, the J call TRBJ2-5, with D uncertain. The CDR3 extends over 12 amino acids. Germline V gives CDR1 GTSNPN, CDR2 SVGIG (reference sequence). Trimming pared 1 base from V and 5 bases from J, leaving 8 bases between. CDR3 nucleotide sequence: TGTGCCTGGAGTGGTGCAAGGGAGACCCAGTACTTC. As protein: CAWSGARETQYF.

The chain recombines TRBV6-1 with TRBJ1-6; D remains ambiguous. V was clipped by 1 base and J by 4 bases, with 11 bases between them. From germline, CDR1 is MNHNS and CDR2 SASEGT. The CDR3 is made up of 16 amino acids. For the CDR3, the DNA is TGTGCCAGCAGTGAAGTGGGCACCCTTTATAATTCACCCCTCCACTTT. Its protein is CASSEVGTLYNSPLHF.

V is TRBV7-9 and J is TRBJ1-2; D may be TRBD1 (5 bases). The CDR3 contains 15 residues. The V gene lost 5 bases and the J gene lost 0 bases, with 13 bases spanning the gap. Germline V CDR1 and CDR2: SEHNR, FQNEAQ (reference sequence). The CDR3 region is CASSPGRGANYGYTF. The CDR3 DNA reads TGTGCCAGCAGCCCGGGGCGGGGGGCTAACTATGGCTACACCTTC.

This clone showed up just a few times. This rearrangement joins TRBV27 to TRBJ2-7; no definite D call. From germline, CDR1 is MNHEY and CDR2 SMNVEV (reference sequence). V lost 2 bases, J lost 3 bases, and 11 bases lay in between. The CDR3 spans 14 residues. In DNA, the CDR3 is TGTGCCAGCAGTTTACGGAAGGGTTTCTACGAGCAGTACTTC. Encoded protein: CASSLRKGFYEQYF.

The V gene is TRBV19, the J gene TRBJ2-2; 14 bases map to TRBD2. Germline V gives CDR1 LNHDA, CDR2 SQIVND (reference sequence). The CDR3 consists of 16 residues. With 5 bases clipped from V and 5 bases from J, the junction kept 4 bases outside the gene matches. This CDR3 is CASSPRTSGRTGELFF. Here the CDR3 DNA reads TGTGCCAGTAGTCCGAGGACTAGCGGGAGGACCGGGGAGCTGTTTTTT.

This chain links TRBV4-2 with TRBJ1-3; possible D gene TRBD1, 5 bases. The CDR3 is made up of 18 amino acids. With 1 base removed from V and 0 bases from J, the gap between germline ends came to 16 bases. In germline, CDR1 is LGHNA, CDR2 YNFKEQ. CDR3 DNA sequence: TGTGCCAGCAGCCAAGGGGCCGGGACTGCCCTCTCTGGAAACACCATATATTTT. Translated, it gives CASSQGAGTALSGNTIYF.

The chain carries TRBV19 and TRBJ1-1; D remains ambiguous. Trimming took off 6 bases at V and 4 bases at J, with 12 bases between the two ends. Per the germline V gene, CDR1 is LNHDA and CDR2 is SQIVND (reference sequence). The CDR3 length is 13 residues. CDR3 region: CASSLFPTTEAFF. The CDR3 coding sequence is TGTGCCAGTAGCCTCTTCCCTACCACTGAAGCTTTCTTT. Using reference TRBV19 and TRBJ1-1 for the parts outside the CDR3, the full variable domain is DGGITQSPKYLFRKEGQNVTLSCEQNLNHDAMYWYRQDPGQGLRLIYYSQIVNDFQKGDIAEGYSVSREKKESFPLTVTSAQKNPTAFYLCASSLFPTTEAFFGQGTRLTVV.

This rearrangement joins TRBV9 to TRBJ1-1, with D possibly TRBD1 on 5 matching bases. From germline, CDR1 is SGDLS and CDR2 YYNGEE. The V and J ends lost 3 bases and 5 bases respectively, with 23 bases between them. There are 17 residues in the CDR3. The chain's CDR3 is CASSADSGYAKWTEAFF. The DNA of the CDR3 is TGTGCCAGCAGCGCCGACAGCGGCTATGCTAAGTGGACTGAAGCTTTCTTT.

In this sample, this clone turned up once. The rearrangement links TRBV5-1 to TRBJ1-1; possibly TRBD1 for D (5 bases). The CDR3 runs to 14 residues. Trimming took 0 bases from V and 4 from J, leaving 10 bases between them. From germline, CDR1 is SGHRS and CDR2 YFSETQ. This CDR3 is CASSLAFGGTEAFF. The CDR3 DNA reads as TGCGCCAGCAGCTTGGCCTTCGGGGGCACTGAAGCTTTCTTT. Full variable domain (missing parts from reference TRBV5-1 and TRBJ1-1): KAGVTQTPRYLIKTRGQQVTLSCSPISGHRSVSWYQQTPGQGLQFLFEYFSETQRNKGNFPGRFSGRQFSNSRSEMNVSTLELGDSALYLCASSLAFGGTEAFFGQGTRLTVV.

The rearrangement links TRBV18 to TRBJ1-2, with unresolved D. This CDR3 comprises 16 residues. The V gene's germline CDR1 is KGHSH and CDR2 LQKENI. Trimming cost V 3 bases and J 5 bases, with 19 bases left between them. The CDR3 DNA reads TGTGCCAGCTCACCGGGAGCAAGAACCGAGAAGTATGGCTACACCTTC. Amino acids: CASSPGARTEKYGYTF. The full variable domain, in which reference TRBV18 and TRBJ1-2 provide the parts outside the CDR3, is NAGVMQNPRHLVRRRGQEARLRCSPMKGHSHVYWYRQLPEEGLKFMVYLQKENIIDESGMPKERFSAEFPKEGPSILRIQQVVRGDSAAYFCASSPGARTEKYGYTFGSGTRLTVV.

The chain carries TRBV11-1 and TRBJ1-1; no firm D call. Trimming left V 1 base short and J 5 bases short, with 11 bases between. The CDR3 has 14 residues. CDR1 is SGHAT and CDR2 is FQDESV in the germline V gene (reference sequence). The CDR3 protein is CASSLVYGKTEAFF. The CDR3, as DNA: TGTGCCAGCAGCTTAGTTTATGGGAAAACTGAAGCTTTCTTT.

The rearrangement uses TRBV5-1 and TRBJ1-2, with TRBD1 as a possible D gene (5 bases). This CDR3 comprises 15 residues. V was cut by 4 bases and J by 2 bases, with 15 bases left in between. Germline lookup yields CDR1 SGHRS and CDR2 YFSETQ. CDR3 DNA: TGCGCCAGCAGCCCGGATGGTTCAGGGAACTATGGCTACACCTTC. Amino acids: CASSPDGSGNYGYTF. The variable domain in full, with the rest retrieved from reference TRBV5-1 and TRBJ1-2, is KAGVTQTPRYLIKTRGQQVTLSCSPISGHRSVSWYQQTPGQGLQFLFEYFSETQRNKGNFPGRFSGRQFSNSRSEMNVSTLELGDSALYLCASSPDGSGNYGYTFGSGTRLTVV.

The rearrangement joins TRBV25-1 to TRBJ1-2; the match to TRBD1 covers 7 bases. The CDR3 length is 15 residues. The germline gives CDR1 MGHDK, CDR2 SYGVNS. J gave up 0 bases and V 5 bases, and 6 bases lay outside the gene matches. This chain's CDR3 is CASSSGTVSNYGYTF. The CDR3 bases are TGTGCCAGCAGTTCCGGGACAGTATCTAACTATGGCTACACCTTC.